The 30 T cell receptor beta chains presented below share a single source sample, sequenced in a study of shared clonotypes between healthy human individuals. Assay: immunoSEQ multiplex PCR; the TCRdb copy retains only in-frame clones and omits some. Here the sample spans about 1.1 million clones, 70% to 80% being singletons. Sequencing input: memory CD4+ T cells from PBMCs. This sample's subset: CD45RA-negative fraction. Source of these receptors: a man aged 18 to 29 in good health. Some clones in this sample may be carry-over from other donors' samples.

For the CDR3, the DNA is TGTGCCAGCAGCCATCCGGGACAGGAAGAGCGCTACACCTTC. Amino acids: CASSHPGQEERYTF. This chain connects TRBV2 to TRBJ1-2, with 8 bases matching TRBD1. Germline lookup yields CDR1 SNHLY and CDR2 FYNNEI. V lost 6 bases to trimming and J lost 9 bases; unmatched junction nucleotides: 12. This CDR3 spans 14 amino acids.

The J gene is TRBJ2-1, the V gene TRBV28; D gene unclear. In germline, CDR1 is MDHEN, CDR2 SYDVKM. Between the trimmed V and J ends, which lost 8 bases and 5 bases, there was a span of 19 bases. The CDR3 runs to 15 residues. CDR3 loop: CASRDTKSRDNEQFF. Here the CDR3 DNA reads TGTGCCAGCCGCGACACTAAGTCACGGGACAATGAGCAGTTCTTC.

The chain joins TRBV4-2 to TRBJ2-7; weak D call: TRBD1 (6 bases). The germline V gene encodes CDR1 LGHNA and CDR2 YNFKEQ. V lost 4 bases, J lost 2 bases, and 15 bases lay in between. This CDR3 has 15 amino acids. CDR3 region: CASSRSGTPAYEQYF. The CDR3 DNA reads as TGTGCCAGCAGCCGGTCCGGGACACCCGCCTACGAGCAGTACTTC.

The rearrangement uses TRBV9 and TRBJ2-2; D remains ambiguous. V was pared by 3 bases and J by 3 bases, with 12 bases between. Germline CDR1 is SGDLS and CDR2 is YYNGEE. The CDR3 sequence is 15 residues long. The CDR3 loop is CASSASDGYTGELFF. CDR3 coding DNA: TGTGCCAGCAGCGCCTCCGATGGCTACACCGGGGAGCTGTTTTTT.

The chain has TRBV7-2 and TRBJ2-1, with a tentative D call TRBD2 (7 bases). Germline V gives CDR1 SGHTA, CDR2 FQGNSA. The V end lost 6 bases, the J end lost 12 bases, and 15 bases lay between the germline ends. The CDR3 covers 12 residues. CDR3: CASRGGGGSQFF. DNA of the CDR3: TGTGCCAGCAGAGGGGGGGGTGGTTCGCAGTTCTTC.

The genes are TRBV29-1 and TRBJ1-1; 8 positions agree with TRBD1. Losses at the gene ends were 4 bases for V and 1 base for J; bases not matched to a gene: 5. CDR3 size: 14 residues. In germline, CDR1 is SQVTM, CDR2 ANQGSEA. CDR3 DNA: TGCAGCGTTGCAGGCGGACAGGGGAACACTGAAGCTTTCTTT. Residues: CSVAGGQGNTEAFF. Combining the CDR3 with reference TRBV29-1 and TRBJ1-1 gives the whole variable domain SAVISQKPSRDICQRGTSLTIQCQVDSQVTMMFWYRQQPGQSLTLIATANQGSEATYESGFVIDKFPISRPNLTFSTLTVSNMSPEDSSIYLCSVAGGQGNTEAFFGQGTRLTVV.

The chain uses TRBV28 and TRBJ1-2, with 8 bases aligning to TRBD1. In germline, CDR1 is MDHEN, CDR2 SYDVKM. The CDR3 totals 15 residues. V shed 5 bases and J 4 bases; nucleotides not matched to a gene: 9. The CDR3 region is CASSVPGQGGYGYTF. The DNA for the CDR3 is TGTGCCAGCAGTGTTCCCGGACAGGGAGGCTATGGCTACACCTTC.

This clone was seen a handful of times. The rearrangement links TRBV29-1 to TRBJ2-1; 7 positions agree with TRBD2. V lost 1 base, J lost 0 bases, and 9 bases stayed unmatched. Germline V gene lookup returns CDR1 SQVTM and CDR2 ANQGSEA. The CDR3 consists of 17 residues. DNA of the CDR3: TGCAGCGTTGAAGCCCCCGGGCGGGGGAGCTCCTACAATGAGCAGTTCTTC. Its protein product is CSVEAPGRGSSYNEQFF.

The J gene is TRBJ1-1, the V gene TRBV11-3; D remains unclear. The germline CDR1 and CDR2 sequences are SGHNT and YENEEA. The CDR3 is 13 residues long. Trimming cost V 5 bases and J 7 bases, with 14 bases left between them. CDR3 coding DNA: TGTGCCAGCAGCCGGACCTTTCTGAGTGAAGCTTTCTTT. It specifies CASSRTFLSEAFF.

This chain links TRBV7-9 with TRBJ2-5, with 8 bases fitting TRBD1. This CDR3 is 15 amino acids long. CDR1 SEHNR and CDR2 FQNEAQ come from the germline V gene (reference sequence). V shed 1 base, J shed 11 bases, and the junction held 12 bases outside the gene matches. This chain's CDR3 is CASSLGQGALGEQYF. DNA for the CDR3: TGTGCCAGCAGCTTAGGTCAGGGGGCTTTGGGAGAGCAGTACTTC. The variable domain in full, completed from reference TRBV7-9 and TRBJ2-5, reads DTGVSQNPRHKITKRGQNVTFRCDPISEHNRLYWYRQTLGQGPEFLTYFQNEAQLEKSRLLSDRFSAERPKGSFSTLEIQRTEQGDSAMYLCASSLGQGALGEQYFGPGTRLLVL.

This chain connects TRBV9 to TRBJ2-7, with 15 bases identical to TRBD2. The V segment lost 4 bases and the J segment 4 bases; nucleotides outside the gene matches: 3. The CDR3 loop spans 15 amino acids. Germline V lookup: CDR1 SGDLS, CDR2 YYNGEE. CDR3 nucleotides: TGTGCCAGCAGCCAGGGACTAGCGGGAGGTTACGAGCAGTACTTC. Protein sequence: CASSQGLAGGYEQYF. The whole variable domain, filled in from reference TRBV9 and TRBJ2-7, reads DSGVTQTPKHLITATGQRVTLRCSPRSGDLSVYWYQQSLDQGLQFLIQYYNGEERAKGNILERFSAQQFPDLHSELNLSSLELGDSALYFCASSQGLAGGYEQYFGPGTRLTVT.

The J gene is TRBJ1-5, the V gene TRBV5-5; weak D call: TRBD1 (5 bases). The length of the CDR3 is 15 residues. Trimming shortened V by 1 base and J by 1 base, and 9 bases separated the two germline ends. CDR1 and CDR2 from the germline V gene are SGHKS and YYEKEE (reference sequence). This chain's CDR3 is CASSLWQGSNQPQHF. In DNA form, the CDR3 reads TGTGCCAGCAGCTTGTGGCAGGGAAGCAATCAGCCCCAGCATTTT.

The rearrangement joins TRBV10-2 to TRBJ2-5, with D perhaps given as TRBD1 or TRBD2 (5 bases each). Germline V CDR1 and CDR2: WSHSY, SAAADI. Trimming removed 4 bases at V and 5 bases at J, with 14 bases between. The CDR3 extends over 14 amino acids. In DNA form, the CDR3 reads TGCGCCAGCAGTGGACAGCGGTGGGGGGAGACCCAGTACTTC. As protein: CASSGQRWGETQYF.

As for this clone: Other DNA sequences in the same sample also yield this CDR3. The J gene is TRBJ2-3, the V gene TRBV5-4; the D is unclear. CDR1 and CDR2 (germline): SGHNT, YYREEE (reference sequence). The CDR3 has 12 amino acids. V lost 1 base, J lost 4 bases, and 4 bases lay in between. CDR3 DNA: TGTGCCAGCAGCTTGTTTGCAGATACGCAGTATTTT. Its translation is CASSLFADTQYF.

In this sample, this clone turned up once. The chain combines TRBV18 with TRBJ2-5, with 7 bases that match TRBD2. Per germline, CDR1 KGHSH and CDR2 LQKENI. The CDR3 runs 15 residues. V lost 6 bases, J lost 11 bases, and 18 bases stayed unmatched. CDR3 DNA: TGTGCCAGCTCGCCGGATCGGGTCAGCGGGATAGAGCAGTACTTC. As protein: CASSPDRVSGIEQYF.

The CDR3 DNA reads TGTGCCAGCTCATCGGGCCTAGGAGACATTCAGTACTTC. Its translation is CASSSGLGDIQYF. The chain combines TRBV18 with TRBJ2-4; D remains unclear. The CDR3 covers 13 residues. Trimming left V 5 bases short and J 8 bases short, with 13 bases between. Germline CDR1 and CDR2: KGHSH and LQKENI. Filled out from reference TRBV18 and TRBJ2-4, the complete variable domain reads NAGVMQNPRHLVRRRGQEARLRCSPMKGHSHVYWYRQLPEEGLKFMVYLQKENIIDESGMPKERFSAEFPKEGPSILRIQQVVRGDSAAYFCASSSGLGDIQYFGAGTRLSVL.

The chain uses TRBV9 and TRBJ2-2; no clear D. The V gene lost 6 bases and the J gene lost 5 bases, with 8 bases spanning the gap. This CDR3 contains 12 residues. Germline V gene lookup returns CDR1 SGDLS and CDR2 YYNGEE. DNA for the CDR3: TGTGCCAGCAAAGGTTGGACCGGGGAGCTGTTTTTT. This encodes CASKGWTGELFF.

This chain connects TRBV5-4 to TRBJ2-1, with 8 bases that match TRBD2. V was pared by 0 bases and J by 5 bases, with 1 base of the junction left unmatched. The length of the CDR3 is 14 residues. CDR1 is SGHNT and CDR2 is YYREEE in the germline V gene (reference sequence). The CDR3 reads CASSLGLANNEQFF. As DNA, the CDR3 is TGTGCCAGCAGCTTGGGACTAGCGAACAATGAGCAGTTCTTC.

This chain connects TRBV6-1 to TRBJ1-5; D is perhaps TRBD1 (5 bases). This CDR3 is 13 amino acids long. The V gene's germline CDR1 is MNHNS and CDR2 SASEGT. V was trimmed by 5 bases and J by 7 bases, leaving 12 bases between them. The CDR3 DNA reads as TGTGCCAGCAGTTTCGGTCGGGACCAGCCCCAGCATTTT. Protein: CASSFGRDQPQHF.

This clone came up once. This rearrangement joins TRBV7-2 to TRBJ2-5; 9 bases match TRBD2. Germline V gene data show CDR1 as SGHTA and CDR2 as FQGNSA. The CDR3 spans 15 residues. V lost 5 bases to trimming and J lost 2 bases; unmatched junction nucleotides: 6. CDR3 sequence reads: CASSPGTSLQETQYF. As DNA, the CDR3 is TGTGCCAGCAGCCCAGGGACTAGCCTACAAGAGACCCAGTACTTC.

The CDR3 sequence: CATTGTGFTDTQYF. The DNA for the CDR3 is TGTGCCACCACCGGGACAGGGTTCACAGATACGCAGTATTTT. V is TRBV28 and J is TRBJ2-3; 9 positions match TRBD1. J lost 2 bases, V lost 10 bases, and 7 bases had no gene match. This CDR3 spans 14 amino acids. Germline V gene data show CDR1 as MDHEN and CDR2 as SYDVKM.

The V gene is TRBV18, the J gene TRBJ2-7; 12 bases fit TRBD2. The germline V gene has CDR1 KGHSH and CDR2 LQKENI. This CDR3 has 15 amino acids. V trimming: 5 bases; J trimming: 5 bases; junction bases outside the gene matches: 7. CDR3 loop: CASSTLGTSGHEQYF. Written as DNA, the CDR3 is TGTGCCAGCTCAACACTAGGGACTAGCGGGCACGAGCAGTACTTC.

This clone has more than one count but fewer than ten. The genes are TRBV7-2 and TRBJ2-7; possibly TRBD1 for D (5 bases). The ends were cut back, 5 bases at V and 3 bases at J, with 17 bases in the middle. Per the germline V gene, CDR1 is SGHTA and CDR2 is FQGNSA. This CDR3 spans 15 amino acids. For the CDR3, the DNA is TGTGCCAGCAGCCCCGGTGGGGTAGGGGACTACGAGCAGTACTTC. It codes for CASSPGGVGDYEQYF.

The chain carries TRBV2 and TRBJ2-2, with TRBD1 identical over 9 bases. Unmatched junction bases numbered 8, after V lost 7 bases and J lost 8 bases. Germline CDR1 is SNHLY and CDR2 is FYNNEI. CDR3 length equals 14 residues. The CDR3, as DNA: TGTGCCAGCATGGGACAGGGTAAAACTGGGGAGCTGTTTTTT. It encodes CASMGQGKTGELFF.

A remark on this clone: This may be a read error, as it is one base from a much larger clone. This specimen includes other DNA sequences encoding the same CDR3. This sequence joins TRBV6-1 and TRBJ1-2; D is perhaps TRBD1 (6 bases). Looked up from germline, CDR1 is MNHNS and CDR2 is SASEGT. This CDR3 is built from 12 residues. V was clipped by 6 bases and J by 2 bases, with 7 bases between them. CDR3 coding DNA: TGTGCCAGCAGCCAGGGGAACTATGGCTACACCTTC. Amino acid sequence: CASSQGNYGYTF.

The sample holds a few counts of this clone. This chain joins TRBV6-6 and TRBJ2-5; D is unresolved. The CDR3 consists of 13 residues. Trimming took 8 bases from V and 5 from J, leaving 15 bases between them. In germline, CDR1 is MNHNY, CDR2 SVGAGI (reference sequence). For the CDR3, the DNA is TGTGCCAGCGAGCCGAGGCTGCGGGAGACCCAGTACTTC. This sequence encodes CASEPRLRETQYF.

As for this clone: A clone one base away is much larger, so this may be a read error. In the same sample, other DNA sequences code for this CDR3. CDR3 nucleotides: TGTGCCAGCAGTTCGACAGGGGGCAATCAGCCCCAGCATTTT. Its translation: CASSSTGGNQPQHF. The V call is TRBV28, the J call TRBJ1-5, with 8 bases identical to TRBD1. This CDR3 region has 14 residues. The J segment lost 2 bases and the V segment lost 4 bases, leaving 1 base of the junction unmatched. Germline V gene data show CDR1 as MDHEN and CDR2 as SYDVKM.

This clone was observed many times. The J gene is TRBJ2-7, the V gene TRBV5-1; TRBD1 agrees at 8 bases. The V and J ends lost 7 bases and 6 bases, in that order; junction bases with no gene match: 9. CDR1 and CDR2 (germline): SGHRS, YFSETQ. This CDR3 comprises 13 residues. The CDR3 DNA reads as TGCGCCAGCGGGGACAGGTCTCTTGGCGAGCAGTACTTC. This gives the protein CASGDRSLGEQYF.

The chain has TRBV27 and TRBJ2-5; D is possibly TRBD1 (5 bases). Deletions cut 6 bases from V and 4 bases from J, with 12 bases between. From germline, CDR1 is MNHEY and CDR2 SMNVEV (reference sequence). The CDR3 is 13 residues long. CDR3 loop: CASSYRQLETQYF. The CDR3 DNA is TGTGCCAGCAGCTATCGACAGCTAGAGACCCAGTACTTC.

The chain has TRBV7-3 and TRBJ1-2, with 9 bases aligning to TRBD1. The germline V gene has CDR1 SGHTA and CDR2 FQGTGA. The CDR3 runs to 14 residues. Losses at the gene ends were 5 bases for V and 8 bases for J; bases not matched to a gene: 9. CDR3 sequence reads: CASSPTGQGEGYTF. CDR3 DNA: TGTGCCAGCAGCCCCACGGGACAGGGAGAAGGCTACACCTTC. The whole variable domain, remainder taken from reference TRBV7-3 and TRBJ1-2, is GAGVSQTPSNKVTEKGKYVELRCDPISGHTALYWYRQSLGQGPEFLIYFQGTGAADDSGLPNDRFFAVRPEGSVSTLKIQRTERGDSAVYLCASSPTGQGEGYTFGSGTRLTVV.